The source of this T cell receptor beta chain is a study of naive and memory T cell subsets. Amplification of ligated cDNA took four PCR rounds with SP2 and nested alpha and beta constant primers. Via MiXCR, TCRdb re-called the UMI-ligation and nested PCR reads, giving one row per CDR3 protein. The repertoire includes 20,000 to 25,000 distinct CDR3 sequences, about 6% of them detected once, and around 6.5% sits in the top ten. The V gene's germline CDR1 is LNHDA and CDR2 SQIVND (reference sequence). The CDR3 runs 17 residues. V gave up 3 bases and J gave up 5 bases; unmatched junction bases: 11. About this clonotype itself: The antigen is undetermined.

Whole-study results and caveats: Both skin biopsy types reportedly yielded TCRs, tuberculin sites far more.

Treatment noted: skin biopsy from PPD injection site in Mantoux-positive individual. An oligonucleotide containing a UMI was ligated to the 3' end of TCR cDNA. V and J are TRBV19 and TRBJ2-1, with TRBD2 identical over 9 bases. This specimen was skin, taken from a tuberculin skin test site. The clonotype originates from an adult in good health. For the CDR3, the DNA is TGTGCCAGTAGTATGAACGGACGGGCGGGAGGGAACAATGAGCAGTTCTTC. Amino acids: CASSMNGRAGGNNEQFF.